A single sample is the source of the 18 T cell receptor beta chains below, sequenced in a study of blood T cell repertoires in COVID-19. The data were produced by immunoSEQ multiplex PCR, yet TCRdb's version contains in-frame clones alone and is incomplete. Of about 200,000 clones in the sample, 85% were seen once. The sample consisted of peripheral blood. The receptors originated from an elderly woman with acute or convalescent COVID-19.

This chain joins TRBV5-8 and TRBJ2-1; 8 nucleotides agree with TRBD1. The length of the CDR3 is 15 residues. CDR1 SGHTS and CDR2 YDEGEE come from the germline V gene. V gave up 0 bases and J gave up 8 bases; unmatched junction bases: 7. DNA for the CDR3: TGTGCCAGCAGCTTGGTTCAGGGGGCGCGGGATGAGCAGTTCTTC. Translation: CASSLVQGARDEQFF.

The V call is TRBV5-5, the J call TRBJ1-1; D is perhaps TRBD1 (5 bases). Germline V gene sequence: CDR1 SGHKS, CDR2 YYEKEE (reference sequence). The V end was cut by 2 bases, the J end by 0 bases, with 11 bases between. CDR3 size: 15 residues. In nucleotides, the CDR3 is TGTGCCAGCAGCTTCGGCAGGGAAATGAACACTGAAGCTTTCTTT. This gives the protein CASSFGREMNTEAFF.

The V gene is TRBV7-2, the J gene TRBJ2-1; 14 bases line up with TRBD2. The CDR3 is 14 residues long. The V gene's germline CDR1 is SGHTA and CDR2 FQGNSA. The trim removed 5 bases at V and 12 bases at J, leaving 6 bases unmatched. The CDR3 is CASSAGTSGSGQFF. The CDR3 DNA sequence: TGTGCCAGCAGCGCCGGGACTAGCGGGAGTGGGCAGTTCTTC.

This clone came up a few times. CDR3 residues: CASSFGGARDTEAFF. CDR3 nucleotide sequence: TGTGCCAGCAGCTTTGGGGGGGCAAGGGATACTGAAGCTTTCTTT. The chain combines TRBV7-2 with TRBJ1-1, with TRBD1 as a possible D gene (6 bases). The CDR3 is 15 amino acids. Germline V gene sequence: CDR1 SGHTA, CDR2 FQGNSA. The V end was cut by 3 bases, the J end by 5 bases, with 16 bases between.

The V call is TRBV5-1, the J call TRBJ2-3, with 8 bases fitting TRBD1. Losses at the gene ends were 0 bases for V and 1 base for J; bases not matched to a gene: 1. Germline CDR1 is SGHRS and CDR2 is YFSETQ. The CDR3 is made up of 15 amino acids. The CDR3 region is CASSLVGQGTDTQYF. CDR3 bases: TGCGCCAGCAGCTTGGTGGGACAGGGCACAGATACGCAGTATTTT.

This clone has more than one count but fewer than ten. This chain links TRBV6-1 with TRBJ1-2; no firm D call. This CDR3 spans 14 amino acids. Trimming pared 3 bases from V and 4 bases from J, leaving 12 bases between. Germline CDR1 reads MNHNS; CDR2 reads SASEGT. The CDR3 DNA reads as TGTGCCAGCAGTGACAGGCCCTTTCCCTATGGCTACACCTTC. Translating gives CASSDRPFPYGYTF.

The CDR3 bases are TGCGCCAGCAGCCCAGGGGGAATATCTGGAAACACCATATATTTT. It yields the protein CASSPGGISGNTIYF. The gene calls are TRBV5-1 and TRBJ1-3; 7 nucleotides line up with TRBD1. With V trimmed by 4 bases and J by 1 base, 5 bases remained unmatched. The germline V gene has CDR1 SGHRS and CDR2 YFSETQ. The CDR3 totals 15 residues.

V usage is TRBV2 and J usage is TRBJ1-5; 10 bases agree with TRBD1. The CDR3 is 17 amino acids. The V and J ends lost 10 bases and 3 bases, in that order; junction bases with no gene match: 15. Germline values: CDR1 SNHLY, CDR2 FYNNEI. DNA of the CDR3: TGTGCCAACCGTGGGACAGGGGTATGTCCAAACAATCAGCCCCAGCATTTT. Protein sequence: CANRGTGVCPNNQPQHF. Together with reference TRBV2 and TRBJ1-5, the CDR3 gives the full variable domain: EPEVTQTPSHQVTQMGQEVILRCVPISNHLYFYWYRQILGQKVEFLVSFYNNEISEKSEIFDDQFSVERPDGSNFTLKIRSTKLEDSAMYFCANRGTGVCPNNQPQHFGDGTRLSIL.

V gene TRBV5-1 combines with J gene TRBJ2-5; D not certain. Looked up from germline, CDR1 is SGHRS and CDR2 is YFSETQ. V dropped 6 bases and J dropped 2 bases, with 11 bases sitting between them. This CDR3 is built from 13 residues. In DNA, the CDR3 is TGCGCCAGCACCCTCAGGTTACAAGAGACCCAGTACTTC. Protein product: CASTLRLQETQYF.

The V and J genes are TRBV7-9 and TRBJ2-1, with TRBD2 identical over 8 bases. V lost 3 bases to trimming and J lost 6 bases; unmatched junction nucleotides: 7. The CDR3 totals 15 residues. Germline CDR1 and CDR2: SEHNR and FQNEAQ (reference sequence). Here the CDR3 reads CASSLGTSTLNEQFF. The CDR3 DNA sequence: TGTGCCAGCAGCTTGGGGACTAGTACCCTCAATGAGCAGTTCTTC.

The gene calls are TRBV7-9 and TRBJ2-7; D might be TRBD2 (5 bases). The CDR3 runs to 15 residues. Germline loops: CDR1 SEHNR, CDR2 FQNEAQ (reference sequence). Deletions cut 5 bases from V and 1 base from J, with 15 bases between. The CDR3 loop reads CASSPGPGGSYEQYF. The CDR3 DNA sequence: TGTGCCAGCAGCCCCGGACCGGGCGGGTCCTACGAGCAGTACTTC.

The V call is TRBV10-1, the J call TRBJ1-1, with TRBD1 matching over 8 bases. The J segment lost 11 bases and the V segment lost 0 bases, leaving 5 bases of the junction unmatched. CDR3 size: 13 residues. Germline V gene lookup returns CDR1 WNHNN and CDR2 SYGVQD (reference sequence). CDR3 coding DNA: TGCGCCAGCAGTGAGTCGCCGGACAGGGTGGCTTTCTTT. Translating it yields CASSESPDRVAFF.

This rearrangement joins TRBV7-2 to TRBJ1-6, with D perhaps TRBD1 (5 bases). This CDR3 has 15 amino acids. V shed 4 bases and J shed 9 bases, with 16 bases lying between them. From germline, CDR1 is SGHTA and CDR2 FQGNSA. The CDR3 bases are TGTGCCAGCAGCTCCCAAGGGGCTCTGCGTTCACCCCTCCACTTT. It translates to CASSSQGALRSPLHF.

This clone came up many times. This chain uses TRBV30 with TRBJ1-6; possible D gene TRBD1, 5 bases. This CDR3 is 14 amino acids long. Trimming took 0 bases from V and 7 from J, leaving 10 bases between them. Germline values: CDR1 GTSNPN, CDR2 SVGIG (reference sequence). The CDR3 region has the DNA TGTGCCTGGAGTGTAAAAGGGGCAAATTCACCCCTCCACTTT. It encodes CAWSVKGANSPLHF.

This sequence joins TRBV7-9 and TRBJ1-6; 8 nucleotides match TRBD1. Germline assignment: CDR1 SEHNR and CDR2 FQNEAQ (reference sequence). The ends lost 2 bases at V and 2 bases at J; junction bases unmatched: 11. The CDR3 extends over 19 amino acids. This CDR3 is CASSLIHPRTGTYNSPLHF. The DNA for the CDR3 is TGTGCCAGCAGCTTAATCCACCCCCGGACAGGGACCTATAATTCACCCCTCCACTTT. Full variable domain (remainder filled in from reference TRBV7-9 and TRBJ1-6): DTGVSQNPRHKITKRGQNVTFRCDPISEHNRLYWYRQTLGQGPEFLTYFQNEAQLEKSRLLSDRFSAERPKGSFSTLEIQRTEQGDSAMYLCASSLIHPRTGTYNSPLHFGNGTRLTVT.

The CDR3 DNA is TGTGCCAGCAGTGGGACAGGGCGAAACACCGGGGAGCTGTTTTTT. It codes for CASSGTGRNTGELFF. The chain recombines TRBV2 with TRBJ2-2, with 8 bases matching TRBD1. The trim removed 4 bases at V and 2 bases at J, leaving 3 bases unmatched. The germline V gene encodes CDR1 SNHLY and CDR2 FYNNEI. The CDR3 totals 15 residues.

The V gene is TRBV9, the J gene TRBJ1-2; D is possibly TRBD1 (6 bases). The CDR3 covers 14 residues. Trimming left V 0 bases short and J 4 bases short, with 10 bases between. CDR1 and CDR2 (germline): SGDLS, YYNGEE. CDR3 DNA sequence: TGTGCCAGCAGCGTAGAGGACAGCTTCTATGGCTACACCTTC. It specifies CASSVEDSFYGYTF.

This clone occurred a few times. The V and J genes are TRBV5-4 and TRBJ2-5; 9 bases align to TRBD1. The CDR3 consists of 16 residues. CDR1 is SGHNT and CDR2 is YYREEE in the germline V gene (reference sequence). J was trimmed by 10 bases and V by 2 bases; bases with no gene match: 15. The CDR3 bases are TGTGCCAGCAGCTTAAGTTCCGGGACAGGGTGGGTCGACCAGTACTTC. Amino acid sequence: CASSLSSGTGWVDQYF.